This T cell receptor (beta chain) was identified in a study of blood T cell repertoires in COVID-19. The data were produced by immunoSEQ multiplex PCR, yet TCRdb's version contains in-frame clones alone and is incomplete. The sample carries approximately 230,000 clones, approximately 84% recorded once. The CDR3 length is 13 residues. From germline, CDR1 is MNHEY and CDR2 SVGAGI. With 6 bases clipped from V and 6 bases from J, the junction kept 6 bases outside the gene matches. The chain links TRBV6-5 to TRBJ1-2, with 8 positions matching TRBD1. Material for sequencing was PBMCs or T cells enriched from blood (not recorded which). This TCR was sampled from a man aged 40-49 years who had recovered from COVID-19. This chain's CDR3 is CASSRAGGDGYTF. CDR3 nucleotides: TGTGCCAGCAGCCGGGCAGGGGGCGATGGCTACACCTTC.